This T cell receptor beta chain was sequenced for a study of shared clonotypes between healthy human individuals. The repertoire was sequenced with immunoSEQ multiplex PCR; TCRdb's copy has only in-frame clones and lacks some. The sample shows about 2.4 million clones, 90% to 95% of them seen only once. V was clipped by 2 bases and J by 1 base, with 5 bases between them. Per the germline V gene, CDR1 is SEHNR and CDR2 is FQNEAQ (reference sequence). This CDR3 region has 13 residues. With respect to this clone: This CDR3 is also generated by other DNA sequences in the sample.

The sample consisted of naive CD4+ T cells from PBMCs. Subset given: CD45RA+ positively selected. The chain recombines TRBV7-9 with TRBJ1-1, with D uncertain. The clonotype originates from a man younger than 35 in good health. Some clones in this sample may be carry-over from other donors' samples. Here the CDR3 DNA reads TGTGCCAGCAGCTTAACGGGGAACACTGAAGCTTTCTTT. This encodes CASSLTGNTEAFF.